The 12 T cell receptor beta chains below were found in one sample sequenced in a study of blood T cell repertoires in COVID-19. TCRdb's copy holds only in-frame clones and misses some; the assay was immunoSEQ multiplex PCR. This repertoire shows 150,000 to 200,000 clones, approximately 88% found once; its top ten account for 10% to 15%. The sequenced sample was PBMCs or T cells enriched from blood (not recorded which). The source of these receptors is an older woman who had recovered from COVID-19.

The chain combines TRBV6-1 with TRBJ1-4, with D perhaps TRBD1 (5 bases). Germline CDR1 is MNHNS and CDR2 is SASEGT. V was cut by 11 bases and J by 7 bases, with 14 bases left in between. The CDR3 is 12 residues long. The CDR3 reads CAGRDFGEKLFF. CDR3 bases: TGTGCCGGCCGGGACTTTGGTGAAAAACTGTTTTTT.

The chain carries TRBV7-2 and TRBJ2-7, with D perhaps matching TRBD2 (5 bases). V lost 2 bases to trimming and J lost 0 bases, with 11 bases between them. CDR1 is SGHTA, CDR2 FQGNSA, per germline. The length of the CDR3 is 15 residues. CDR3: CASSLTGRSSYEQYF. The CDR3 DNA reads TGTGCCAGCAGCTTAACGGGAAGGAGCTCCTACGAGCAGTACTTC.

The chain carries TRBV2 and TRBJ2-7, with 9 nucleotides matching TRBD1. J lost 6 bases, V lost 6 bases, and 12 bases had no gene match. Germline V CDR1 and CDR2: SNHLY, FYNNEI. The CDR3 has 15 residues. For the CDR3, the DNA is TGTGCCAGCAGACTTATCCGGGACAGGGTCTCCGAGCAGTACTTC. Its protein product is CASRLIRDRVSEQYF.

For the CDR3, the DNA is TGTGCCACCAGCAGACCAGGGACAGGCGGTCCCCAGCCCCAGCATTTT. It translates to CATSRPGTGGPQPQHF. The chain employs TRBV15 and TRBJ1-5, with 8 nucleotides matching TRBD1. V shed 2 bases, J shed 7 bases, and the junction held 10 bases outside the gene matches. CDR1 is LNHNV and CDR2 is YYDKDF in the germline V gene (reference sequence). This CDR3 is built from 16 residues. Full variable domain (remainder filled in from reference TRBV15 and TRBJ1-5): DAMVIQNPRYQVTQFGKPVTLSCSQTLNHNVMYWYQQKSSQAPKLLFHYYDKDFNNEADTPDNFQSRRPNTSFCFLDIRSPGLGDTAMYLCATSRPGTGGPQPQHFGDGTRLSIL.

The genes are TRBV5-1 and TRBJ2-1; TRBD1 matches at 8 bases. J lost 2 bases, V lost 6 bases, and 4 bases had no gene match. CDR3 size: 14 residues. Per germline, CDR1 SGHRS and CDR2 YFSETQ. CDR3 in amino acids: CASTVQGAYNEQFF. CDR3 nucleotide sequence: TGCGCCAGCACTGTACAGGGGGCCTACAATGAGCAGTTCTTC.

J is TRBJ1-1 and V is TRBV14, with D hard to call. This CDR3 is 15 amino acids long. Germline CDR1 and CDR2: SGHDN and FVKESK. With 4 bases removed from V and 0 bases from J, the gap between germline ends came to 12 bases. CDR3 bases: TGTGCCAGCAGCCCTCTTGGGGAGCTGAACACTGAAGCTTTCTTT. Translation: CASSPLGELNTEAFF. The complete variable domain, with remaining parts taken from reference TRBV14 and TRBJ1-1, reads EAGVTQFPSHSVIEKGQTVTLRCDPISGHDNLYWYRRVMGKEIKFLLHFVKESKQDESGMPNNRFLAERTGGTYSTLKVQPAELEDSGVYFCASSPLGELNTEAFFGQGTRLTVV.

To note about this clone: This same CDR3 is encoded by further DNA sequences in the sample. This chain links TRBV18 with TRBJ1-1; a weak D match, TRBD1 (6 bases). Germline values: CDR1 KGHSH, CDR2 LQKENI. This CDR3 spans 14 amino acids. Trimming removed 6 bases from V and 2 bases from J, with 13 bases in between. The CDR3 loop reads CASSPLQGNTEAFF. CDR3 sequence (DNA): TGTGCCAGCTCTCCCCTACAGGGTAACACTGAAGCTTTCTTT.

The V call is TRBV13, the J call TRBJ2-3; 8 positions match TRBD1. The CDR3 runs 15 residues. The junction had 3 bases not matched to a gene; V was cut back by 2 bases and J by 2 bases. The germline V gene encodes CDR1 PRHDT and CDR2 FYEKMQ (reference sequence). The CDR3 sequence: CASSLLTGDTDTQYF. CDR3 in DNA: TGTGCCAGCAGCTTACTGACAGGGGACACAGATACGCAGTATTTT.

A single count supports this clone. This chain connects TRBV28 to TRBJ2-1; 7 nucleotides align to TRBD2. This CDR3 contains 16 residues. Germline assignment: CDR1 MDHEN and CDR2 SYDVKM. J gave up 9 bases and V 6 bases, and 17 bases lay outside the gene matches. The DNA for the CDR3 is TGTGCCAGCAGACCAATGCGGATGGGAGGGGTCGGTGAGCAGTTCTTC. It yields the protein CASRPMRMGGVGEQFF.

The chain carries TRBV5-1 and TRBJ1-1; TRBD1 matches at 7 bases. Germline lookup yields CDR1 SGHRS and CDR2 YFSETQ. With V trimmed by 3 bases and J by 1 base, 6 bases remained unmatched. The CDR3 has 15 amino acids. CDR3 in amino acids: CASSSPTGPNTEAFF. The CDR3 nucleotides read TGCGCCAGCAGCTCCCCGACAGGGCCGAACACTGAAGCTTTCTTT.

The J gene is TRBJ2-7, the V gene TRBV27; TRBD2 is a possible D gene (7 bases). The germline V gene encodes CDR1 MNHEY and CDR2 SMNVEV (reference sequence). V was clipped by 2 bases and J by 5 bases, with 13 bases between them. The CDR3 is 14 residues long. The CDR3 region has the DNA TGTGCCAGCAGTTTAGTAGGGGGAGGGGACGAGCAGTACTTC. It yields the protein CASSLVGGGDEQYF.

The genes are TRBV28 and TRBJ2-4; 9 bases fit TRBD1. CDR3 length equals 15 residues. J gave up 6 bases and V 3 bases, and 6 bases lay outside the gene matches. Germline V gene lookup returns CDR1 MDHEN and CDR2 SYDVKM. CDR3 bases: TGTGCCAGCAGTTTGGGACAGGGTCTTGGAAACATTCAGTACTTC. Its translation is CASSLGQGLGNIQYF.